These 9 T cell receptor beta chains were sequenced from one sample in a study of vaccination effects on CD4 cells after COVID-19. Their target antigens are unknown. CD4+ T cell isolation took place after about nine days of culture. The vaccine given was either BNT162b2 or mRNA-1273, in two doses. Sequenced by immunoSEQ multiplex PCR; TCRdb stores in-frame clones only, minus some. This sample has about 66,000 clones, with around 79% found just once. Sample: CD4+ T cells from PBMCs cultured without peptide, taken after COVID-19 vaccination. These receptor sequences come from a human donor who received a COVID-19 vaccine.

The chain links TRBV9 to TRBJ2-5; 12 bases fit TRBD2. V lost 2 bases, J lost 3 bases, and 2 bases stayed unmatched. The germline V gene encodes CDR1 SGDLS and CDR2 YYNGEE. The CDR3 spans 15 residues. The CDR3 loop reads CASSVRTSGEETQYF. CDR3 nucleotides: TGTGCCAGCAGCGTCAGGACTAGCGGGGAAGAGACCCAGTACTTC.

This clone was seen a single time. V and J are TRBV5-4 and TRBJ1-4; a weak D match, TRBD1 (6 bases). CDR3 length: 14 residues. Trimming took off 0 bases at V and 3 bases at J, with 6 bases between the two ends. Germline CDR1 is SGHNT and CDR2 is YYREEE (reference sequence). Here the CDR3 reads CASSLDRANEKLFF. The CDR3 DNA reads TGTGCCAGCAGCTTGGACAGGGCTAATGAAAAACTGTTTTTT. Filled out from reference TRBV5-4 and TRBJ1-4, the complete variable domain reads ETGVTQSPTHLIKTRGQQVTLRCSSQSGHNTVSWYQQALGQGPQFIFQYYREEENGRGNFPPRFSGLQFPNYSSELNVNALELDDSALYLCASSLDRANEKLFFGSGTQLSVL.

This chain joins TRBV10-3 and TRBJ1-1, with D perhaps TRBD1 (5 bases). The CDR3 is made up of 13 amino acids. In germline, CDR1 is ENHRY, CDR2 SYGVKD. V was shortened by 0 bases and J by 5 bases, with 7 bases between the two germline ends. The CDR3 sequence is CAISESGGTEAFF. The DNA of the CDR3 is TGTGCCATCAGTGAGTCGGGGGGGACTGAAGCTTTCTTT.

This clone has a single count. This chain links TRBV7-2 with TRBJ2-7; unclear D gene. CDR1 SGHTA and CDR2 FQGNSA come from the germline V gene. The CDR3 contains 13 residues. V was pared by 0 bases and J by 2 bases, with 5 bases between. The CDR3 loop is CASSLAGTYEQYV. The CDR3 coding sequence is TGTGCCAGCAGCTTAGCGGGGACCTACGAGCAGTACGTC.

V is TRBV4-1 and J is TRBJ1-2; D may be TRBD1 (6 bases). The CDR3 totals 20 residues. The ends were cut back, 5 bases at V and 7 bases at J, with 35 bases in the middle. Per the germline V gene, CDR1 is MGHRA and CDR2 is YSYEKL. CDR3 bases: TGCGCCAGCAGCAAACGATCCGCTCCACAGGGCCCCGTCACGGAGGGTGGCTACACCTTC. Encoded protein: CASSKRSAPQGPVTEGGYTF.

The V call is TRBV4-1, the J call TRBJ1-2; 9 bases line up with TRBD1. The CDR3 contains 16 residues. Germline CDR1 MGHRA, CDR2 YSYEKL. With V trimmed by 5 bases and J by 5 bases, 12 bases remained unmatched. The DNA for the CDR3 is TGCGCCAGCAGCGACCAAGGGACAGGGCGTTTTTATGGCTACACCTTC. It is translated as CASSDQGTGRFYGYTF.

DNA for the CDR3: TGTGCCTGGAGATACACCGGGGAGCTGTTTTTT. This gives the protein CAWRYTGELFF. The chain uses TRBV30 and TRBJ2-2, with D unresolved. CDR1 and CDR2 (germline): GTSNPN, SVGIG (reference sequence). Trimming left V 3 bases short and J 3 bases short, with 2 bases between. The CDR3 has 11 amino acids.

V is TRBV2 and J is TRBJ2-3; 9 bases fit TRBD2. The length of the CDR3 is 15 residues. Germline lookup yields CDR1 SNHLY and CDR2 FYNNEI. V was clipped by 2 bases and J by 5 bases; unmatched bases: 5. This chain's CDR3 is CASSELAGYRDTQYF. CDR3 DNA sequence: TGTGCCAGCAGTGAACTAGCGGGGTATCGAGATACGCAGTATTTT.

V is TRBV3-1 (or the pseudogene TRBV3-2) and J is TRBJ1-1, with no clear D. Germline V CDR1 and CDR2: LGHDT, YNNKEL (reference sequence). The V end was cut by 4 bases, the J end by 2 bases, with 11 bases between. The CDR3 is 14 amino acids. The CDR3 spells CASSRAGLNTEAFF. CDR3 nucleotide sequence: TGTGCCAGCAGCCGGGCGGGCTTAAACACTGAAGCTTTCTTT.